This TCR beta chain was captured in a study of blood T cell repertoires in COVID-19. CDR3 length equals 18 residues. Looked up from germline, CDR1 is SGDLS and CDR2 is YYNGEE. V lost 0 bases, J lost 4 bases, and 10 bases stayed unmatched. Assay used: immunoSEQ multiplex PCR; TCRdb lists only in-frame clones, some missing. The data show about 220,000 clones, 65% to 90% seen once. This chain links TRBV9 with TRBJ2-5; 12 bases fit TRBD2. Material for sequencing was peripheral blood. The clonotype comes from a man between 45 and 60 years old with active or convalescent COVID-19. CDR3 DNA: TGTGCCAGCAGCGTAGGTACTAGCGGGAGGTTGCCTCGAGAGACCCAGTACTTC. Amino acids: CASSVGTSGRLPRETQYF.